The clone carrying this T cell receptor (beta chain) was seen ten or more times. What it binds is unknown. This sample is part of a study of CD8 T cells in ankylosing spondylitis. Preparation of TCR beta libraries was done by quantitative 5'-RACE with molecular barcodes. TCRdb reprocessed the 5' RACE reads with MiXCR, giving one entry per CDR3 protein. The sample consists of 100,000 to 150,000 distinct CDR3 sequences, about an eighth of them appearing once. The germline V gene has CDR1 SGHTA and CDR2 FQGNSA. The CDR3 is made up of 16 amino acids. V dropped 8 bases and J dropped 6 bases, with 22 bases sitting between them. General study findings and limits: Significant enrichment of disease-linked clones was reported in matched ankylosing spondylitis synovial fluid. Several highly homologous variants made up a TCR beta motif, and this motif appeared characteristic of ankylosing spondylitis blood.

V and J are TRBV7-2 and TRBJ2-2; D is perhaps TRBD1 or TRBD2 (6 bases each). The sequenced sample consisted of blood, either unsorted or a sorted T cell fraction (not recorded which). The sequence derives from a female donor with ankylosing spondylitis or in good health (not recorded which). CDR3 bases: TGTGCCAGCTCACGCCGAGGAGGGGGGTCCTCCGGGGAGCTGTTTTTT. Amino acid sequence: CASSRRGGGSSGELFF.